This T cell receptor beta chain is drawn from a study of cytomegalovirus exposure and HLA in healthy donors. Study summary: About 180 million T cells yielded around 120 million unique TCR beta sequences in earlier analysis. Regarding the study as a whole: The listing of approximately 160 TCR beta chains classed them as cytomegalovirus-associated. In an earlier analysis, most TCR beta V segments were productive about 90% or about 30% of the time.

Vbeta (60) and Jbeta (13) primers were used in the PCR. TCRdb keeps only in-frame clones here, not all; method: immunoSEQ multiplex PCR. The sample yields some 150,000 clones, 75% to 90% seen once. As to this clone: Antigen: not known.

There were likely unrecorded immune exposures, though donors were nominally healthy when sampled. This sequence was found in a man between 25 and 39 years old in good health and CMV-seronegative. Sequencing input: PBMCs.

The CDR3 coding sequence is TGTGCCAGCAGTCCGACCACAGGATTGGGCACAGATACGCAGTATTTT. Translated: CASSPTTGLGTDTQYF. The chain carries TRBV28 and TRBJ2-3, with D possibly TRBD1 on 5 matching bases. There are 16 residues in the CDR3. The germline CDR1 and CDR2 sequences are MDHEN and SYDVKM. Trimming took 5 bases from V and 1 from J, leaving 16 bases between them.